The 11 T cell receptor beta chains listed next were all sequenced from one sample in a study of cytomegalovirus exposure and HLA in healthy donors. PCR used 60 Vbeta primers and 13 Jbeta primers. Generated by immunoSEQ multiplex PCR, the TCRdb table keeps only in-frame clones and is missing some. Across about 52,000 clones, the top ten clones capture approximately 11% of the sample. The source material was PBMCs. The origin of the receptors is a woman between 50 and 59 years old in good health and CMV-seropositive.

The chain is built from TRBV27 and TRBJ2-7, with D possibly TRBD2 on 6 matching bases. The CDR3 has 14 amino acids. Trimming left V 5 bases short and J 0 bases short, with 11 bases between. CDR1 MNHEY and CDR2 SMNVEV come from the germline V gene (reference sequence). CDR3 loop: CASSHGTGSYEQYF. The CDR3 coding sequence is TGTGCCAGCAGTCACGGGACTGGCTCCTACGAGCAGTACTTC.

V and J are TRBV29-1 and TRBJ2-7; D is undetermined. The CDR3 runs to 14 residues. In germline, CDR1 is SQVTM, CDR2 ANQGSEA. Trimming shortened V by 7 bases and J by 0 bases, and 16 bases separated the two germline ends. The DNA of the CDR3 is TGCAGCGCGATTCCGGGTCTTAGCTCCTACGAGCAGTACTTC. It translates to CSAIPGLSSYEQYF.

The CDR3 spells CASSTQGAITEAFF. The CDR3 region has the DNA TGTGCCAGCAGCACACAGGGGGCTATCACTGAAGCTTTCTTT. This chain links TRBV27 with TRBJ1-1; the match to TRBD1 covers 9 bases. V was clipped by 6 bases and J by 4 bases; unmatched bases: 6. The CDR3 has 14 residues. Germline CDR1 is MNHEY and CDR2 is SMNVEV (reference sequence).

This rearrangement joins TRBV5-1 to TRBJ2-7, with a tentative D call TRBD2 (6 bases). The CDR3 runs 15 residues. V shed 4 bases and J shed 1 base, with 15 bases lying between them. The germline V gene has CDR1 SGHRS and CDR2 YFSETQ. The CDR3 nucleotides read TGCGCCAGCAGCCCGGGACTTAGGGTATCCTACGAGCAGTACTTC. This codes for CASSPGLRVSYEQYF.

The rearrangement links TRBV7-2 to TRBJ2-5; TRBD1 might be the D (6 bases). V gave up 4 bases and J gave up 1 base, with 7 bases separating them. This CDR3 is 13 amino acids long. Germline CDR1 SGHTA, CDR2 FQGNSA. The CDR3: CASSWTVQETQYF. As DNA, the CDR3 is TGTGCCAGCAGCTGGACAGTCCAAGAGACCCAGTACTTC.

V usage is TRBV6-1 and J usage is TRBJ1-5, with TRBD1 matching over 7 bases. The germline CDR1 and CDR2 sequences are MNHNS and SASEGT. The CDR3 totals 13 residues. Trimming cost V 8 bases and J 5 bases; bases outside gene matches: 6. The CDR3 sequence: CASVWDRDQPQHF. The CDR3 DNA sequence: TGTGCCAGCGTCTGGGACAGAGATCAGCCCCAGCATTTT.

The V and J genes are TRBV4-3 and TRBJ2-7; maybe TRBD2 (7 bases). The germline CDR1 and CDR2 sequences are LGHNA and YSLEER. Trimming took 2 bases from V and 0 from J, leaving 11 bases between them. The CDR3 sequence is 15 residues long. CDR3 protein: CASSQRRGGSYEQYF. The CDR3 DNA reads TGCGCCAGCAGCCAAAGGAGGGGGGGCTCCTACGAGCAGTACTTC.

CDR3 in amino acids: CASREGVAPYEQYF. As DNA, the CDR3 is TGTGCCAGCAGGGAAGGGGTAGCACCCTACGAGCAGTACTTC. The rearrangement uses TRBV28 and TRBJ2-7, with D possibly matching TRBD1 (5 bases). Germline V gene data show CDR1 as MDHEN and CDR2 as SYDVKM. The V end lost 6 bases, the J end lost 2 bases, and 14 bases lay between the germline ends. CDR3 length equals 14 residues.

The chain carries TRBV7-9 and TRBJ2-3; TRBD2 agrees at 7 bases. J was trimmed by 0 bases and V by 4 bases; bases with no gene match: 4. The CDR3 consists of 15 residues. CDR1 SEHNR and CDR2 FQNEAQ come from the germline V gene (reference sequence). CDR3 nucleotide sequence: TGTGCCAGCAGCTCGATCGGGGGGAGCACAGATACGCAGTATTTT. Its translation: CASSSIGGSTDTQYF.

CDR3 DNA sequence: TGTGCCAGTAGTATCTCCGGGGACAACGAAAAACTGTTTTTT. Residues: CASSISGDNEKLFF. The rearrangement joins TRBV19 to TRBJ1-4; D is possibly TRBD1 (6 bases). V lost 3 bases, J lost 8 bases, and 13 bases lay in between. CDR3 length equals 14 residues. Germline CDR1 reads LNHDA; CDR2 reads SQIVND (reference sequence).

The V call is TRBV15, the J call TRBJ2-7, with 7 bases aligning to TRBD1. Germline CDR1 LNHNV, CDR2 YYDKDF (reference sequence). This CDR3 spans 15 amino acids. V lost 4 bases, J lost 3 bases, and 9 bases stayed unmatched. The CDR3 sequence is CATSTPTGVNYEQYF. As DNA, the CDR3 is TGTGCCACCAGCACCCCAACAGGGGTAAACTACGAGCAGTACTTC.